These T cell receptor beta chains were read from a single sample in a study of T cell repertoires in ileal Crohn's disease. Using immunoSEQ multiplex PCR, the repertoire was profiled, and TCRdb retains in-frame clones only, with some absent. The data contain roughly 7,200 clones, 75% to 85% of them singletons. Input material: ileal tissue. These receptors were obtained from an adult with Crohn's disease. CDR3s include the opening cysteine and the closing phenylalanine or tryptophan. The order of the fields is J gene, clone size, D gene, V gene, CDR3 protein, CDR3 DNA. D genes are given only for firm matches. Not every row has a clone size; where given, it reads once, few, many or a size class.

j_gene: TRBJ2-3
abundance: few
d_gene: TRBD2
v_gene: TRBV5-4
CDR3aa: CASSYPTGGTQYF
CDR3nt: TGTGCCAGCAGCTATCCAACGGGAGGTACGCAGTATTTT

j_gene: TRBJ1-1
abundance: NA
d_gene: NA
v_gene: TRBV6-1
CDR3aa: CASSEAGNTEAFF
CDR3nt: TGTGCCAGCAGTGAAGCCGGGAACACTGAAGCTTTCTTT

j_gene: TRBJ1-4
abundance: NA
d_gene: TRBD1
v_gene: TRBV7-9
CDR3aa: CASSYKQGAGEKLFF
CDR3nt: TGTGCCAGCAGCTATAAACAGGGGGCCGGTGAAAAACTGTTTTTT

j_gene: TRBJ2-3
abundance: NA
d_gene: NA
v_gene: TRBV21-1
CDR3aa: CASSNQRGSTDTQYF
CDR3nt: TGTGCCAGCAGCAACCAGCGGGGGAGCACAGATACGCAGTATTTT

j_gene: TRBJ2-6
abundance: NA
d_gene: TRBD2
v_gene: TRBV15
CDR3aa: CATSRDLGGPGANVLTF
CDR3nt: TGTGCCACCAGCAGAGATCTGGGAGGGCCTGGGGCCAACGTCCTGACTTTC

j_gene: TRBJ1-1
abundance: NA
d_gene: NA
v_gene: TRBV28
CDR3aa: CASSLLEPNTEAFF
CDR3nt: TGTGCCAGCAGTTTGTTGGAGCCGAACACTGAAGCTTTCTTT

j_gene: TRBJ2-2
abundance: NA
d_gene: NA
v_gene: TRBV19
CDR3aa: CASSITGLRIGELFF
CDR3nt: TGTGCCAGTAGTATAACAGGGTTACGTATCGGGGAGCTGTTTTTT

j_gene: TRBJ2-3
abundance: NA
d_gene: TRBD2
v_gene: TRBV7-8
CDR3aa: CAGSVTSPTDTQYF
CDR3nt: TGTGCGGGGAGTGTGACTAGCCCCACAGATACGCAGTATTTT

j_gene: TRBJ1-1
abundance: NA
d_gene: NA
v_gene: TRBV28
CDR3aa: CASRDNLMNTEAFF
CDR3nt: TGTGCCAGCAGGGACAATTTAATGAACACTGAAGCTTTCTTT

j_gene: TRBJ1-5
abundance: NA
d_gene: NA
v_gene: TRBV2
CDR3aa: CASGPGSNQPQHF
CDR3nt: TGTGCCAGCGGCCCCGGGAGCAATCAGCCCCAGCATTTT

j_gene: TRBJ1-2
abundance: NA
d_gene: TRBD1
v_gene: TRBV6-6
CDR3aa: CASRTGEYGYTF
CDR3nt: TGTGCCAGCAGGACAGGGGAATATGGCTACACCTTC

j_gene: TRBJ2-7
abundance: NA
d_gene: NA
v_gene: TRBV4-2
CDR3aa: CASSQVGARYEQYF
CDR3nt: TGTGCCAGCAGCCAAGTGGGGGCTCGGTACGAGCAGTACTTC

j_gene: TRBJ1-6
abundance: NA
d_gene: NA
v_gene: TRBV5-1
CDR3aa: CASSLKGAADSPLHF
CDR3nt: TGCGCCAGCAGCTTGAAGGGCGCAGCGGATTCACCCCTCCACTTT

j_gene: TRBJ2-1
abundance: few
d_gene: NA
v_gene: TRBV19
CDR3aa: CASKRKGVSTYNEQFF
CDR3nt: TGTGCCAGTAAAAGGAAGGGGGTTTCCACTTACAATGAGCAGTTCTTC

j_gene: TRBJ2-3
abundance: NA
d_gene: TRBD2
v_gene: TRBV5-4
CDR3aa: CASSLIWLAGKTDTQYF
CDR3nt: TGTGCCAGCAGCTTAATTTGGCTAGCGGGGAAGACAGATACGCAGTATTTT

j_gene: TRBJ1-5
abundance: NA
d_gene: NA
v_gene: TRBV6-5
CDR3aa: CASSLQSNSNQPQHF
CDR3nt: TGTGCCAGCAGTCTACAGAGTAATAGCAATCAGCCCCAGCATTTT

j_gene: TRBJ2-7
abundance: NA
d_gene: TRBD2
v_gene: TRBV7-2
CDR3aa: CASSLDSGRAYEQYF
CDR3nt: TGTGCCAGCAGCTTAGATAGCGGGAGGGCCTACGAGCAGTACTTC

j_gene: TRBJ2-1
abundance: NA
d_gene: TRBD2
v_gene: TRBV6-4
CDR3aa: CASSGTSGGNNEQFF
CDR3nt: TGTGCCAGCAGTGGCACTAGCGGAGGGAACAATGAGCAGTTCTTC